The clone carrying this T cell receptor (beta chain) was found a few times. The antigen remains unidentified. The data derive from a study of glioma-infiltrating T cells. Study outcomes and limitations: Non-neoplastic patients had below-expected tissue-blood divergence, while all gliomas exceeded expectation.

Germline V gene data show CDR1 as SEHNR and CDR2 as FQNEAQ (reference sequence). J lost 5 bases, V lost 6 bases, and 5 bases had no gene match. The CDR3 loop spans 14 amino acids. Using RNA template, CDR3s of TCR alpha and beta were amplified with iRepertoire arm-PCR. One-step reverse transcription and amplification started from about 100-400 ng of tissue mRNA or PBMC total RNA. TCRdb itself ran the multiplex PCR reads through MiXCR, one entry per CDR3 protein. The sample lists fewer than 500,000 distinct CDR3 sequences, about 40% occurring once. The receptor was derived from a human donor with low-grade glioma or glioblastoma, undergoing nonglioma brain surgery, or in good health (not recorded which). Material: glioma tissue, nonneoplastic brain tissue, or PBMCs (not recorded which). This chain links TRBV7-9 with TRBJ2-3; 10 bases are shared with TRBD2. The chain's CDR3 is CASRIAGGRDTQYF. The CDR3 DNA reads as TGTGCCAGCAGAATAGCGGGAGGACGAGATACGCAGTATTTT.